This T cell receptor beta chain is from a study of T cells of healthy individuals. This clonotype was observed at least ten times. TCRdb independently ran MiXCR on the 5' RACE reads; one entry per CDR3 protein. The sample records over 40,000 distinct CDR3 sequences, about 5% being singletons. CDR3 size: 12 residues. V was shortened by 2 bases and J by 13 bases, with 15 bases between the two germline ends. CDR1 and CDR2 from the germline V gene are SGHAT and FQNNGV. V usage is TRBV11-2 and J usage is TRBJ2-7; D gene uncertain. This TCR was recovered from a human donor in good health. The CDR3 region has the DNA TGTGCCAGCAGCTTAACCCCGACTGATCCATACTTC. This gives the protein CASSLTPTDPYF.